These 20 T cell receptor beta chains were all obtained from the same sample, sequenced in a study of glioma-infiltrating T cells after dendritic cell vaccination. Here immunoSEQ multiplex PCR was the method, and the copy in TCRdb shows in-frame clones only, minus some. The profile covers tens of thousands of clones, with approximately 80% appearing a single time and about 2.1% taken by the ten largest. The sequencing used blood, collected before dendritic cell vaccination. These receptors all stem from a human donor with glioblastoma.

This chain connects TRBV15 to TRBJ2-1; D is perhaps TRBD2 (5 bases). The germline V gene has CDR1 LNHNV and CDR2 YYDKDF (reference sequence). The CDR3 totals 17 residues. The germline V and J ends were trimmed by 0 bases and 5 bases, with 17 bases remaining between them. The CDR3 region has the DNA TGTGCCACCAGCAGAGATCATGTGGCTAGCAGCCACAATGAGCAGTTCTTC. It yields the protein CATSRDHVASSHNEQFF.

This clone has just a few counts. This sequence joins TRBV27 and TRBJ2-2; 8 positions agree with TRBD1. Unmatched junction bases numbered 4, after V lost 7 bases and J lost 6 bases. The germline CDR1 and CDR2 sequences are MNHEY and SMNVEV (reference sequence). This CDR3 has 13 residues. CDR3 loop: CASKTQGAGELFF. In DNA, the CDR3 is TGTGCCAGCAAGACACAGGGGGCCGGGGAGCTGTTTTTT.

The genes are TRBV19 and TRBJ1-3; D unclear. The germline V gene encodes CDR1 LNHDA and CDR2 SQIVND (reference sequence). The V and J ends lost 10 bases and 0 bases respectively, with 19 bases between them. CDR3 length equals 16 residues. The CDR3 region has the DNA TGTGCCACTAGGGTCGGGGTCGGCGACTCTGGAAACACCATATATTTT. It codes for CATRVGVGDSGNTIYF.

The V gene is TRBV7-6, the J gene TRBJ2-2, with 14 bases lining up with TRBD2. Germline V gene sequence: CDR1 SGHVS, CDR2 FNYEAQ. The CDR3 is made up of 17 amino acids. V dropped 5 bases and J dropped 5; count of bases not matched to a gene: 7. CDR3 sequence: CASSPTSGGAFTGELFF. CDR3 coding DNA: TGTGCCAGCAGCCCGACTAGCGGGGGGGCCTTTACCGGGGAGCTGTTTTTT.

This chain links TRBV25-1 with TRBJ2-2, with TRBD1 matching over 8 bases. Germline V gives CDR1 MGHDK, CDR2 SYGVNS. V was pared by 2 bases and J by 5 bases, with 7 bases of the junction left unmatched. This CDR3 spans 16 amino acids. The CDR3 coding sequence is TGTGCCAGCAGTGAAAACGGACAGGGTGGAACCGGGGAGCTGTTTTTT. Protein sequence: CASSENGQGGTGELFF.

The chain employs TRBV10-1 and TRBJ2-1, with D possibly being TRBD2 (6 bases). V was clipped by 4 bases and J by 0 bases, with 10 bases between them. The germline V gene encodes CDR1 WNHNN and CDR2 SYGVQD (reference sequence). The length of the CDR3 is 15 residues. CDR3 loop: CASSVGGSSYNEQFF. CDR3 DNA: TGCGCCAGCAGTGTCGGGGGAAGCTCCTACAATGAGCAGTTCTTC.

The chain is built from TRBV14 and TRBJ2-7; D possibly corresponds to TRBD1 (6 bases). The CDR3 runs to 15 residues. Trimming pared 4 bases from V and 3 bases from J, leaving 16 bases between. Germline-derived CDR1 and CDR2 are SGHDN and FVKESK. CDR3 residues: CASSRFRGQNYEQYF. CDR3 nucleotides: TGTGCCAGCAGCCGCTTCCGAGGACAGAACTACGAGCAGTACTTC. Based on the CDR3 plus reference TRBV14 and TRBJ2-7, the full variable domain is EAGVTQFPSHSVIEKGQTVTLRCDPISGHDNLYWYRRVMGKEIKFLLHFVKESKQDESGMPNNRFLAERTGGTYSTLKVQPAELEDSGVYFCASSRFRGQNYEQYFGPGTRLTVT.

This CDR3 is CASSLAGQGGKNIQYF. DNA for the CDR3: TGTGCCAGCAGCTTAGCGGGACAGGGAGGCAAAAACATTCAGTACTTC. The chain links TRBV7-2 to TRBJ2-4; TRBD1 matches 9 bases. V was clipped by 0 bases and J by 3 bases; unmatched bases: 3. CDR1 SGHTA and CDR2 FQGNSA come from the germline V gene. There are 16 residues in the CDR3. The complete variable domain, with remaining parts taken from reference TRBV7-2 and TRBJ2-4, reads GAGVSQSPSNKVTEKGKDVELRCDPISGHTALYWYRQSLGQGLEFLIYFQGNSAPDKSGLPSDRFSAERTGGSVSTLTIQRTQQEDSAVYLCASSLAGQGGKNIQYFGAGTRLSVL.

The rearrangement joins TRBV2 to TRBJ1-2, with unresolved D. Germline V gene sequence: CDR1 SNHLY, CDR2 FYNNEI. V was pared by 4 bases and J by 4 bases, with 13 bases between. The CDR3 has 14 residues. CDR3 bases: TGTGCCAGCAGTGTCGAGGGAAAGGGCTATGGCTACACCTTC. It codes for CASSVEGKGYGYTF.

The gene calls are TRBV5-4 and TRBJ2-1, with 9 bases fitting TRBD1. This CDR3 contains 16 residues. Germline CDR1 is SGHNT and CDR2 is YYREEE (reference sequence). Trimming cost V 4 bases and J 1 base; bases outside gene matches: 6. Written as DNA, the CDR3 is TGTGCCAGCAGCGGCGGACAGGGGTCATCCTACAATGAGCAGTTCTTC. It is translated as CASSGGQGSSYNEQFF.

The chain joins TRBV10-2 to TRBJ1-2; TRBD1 agrees at 9 bases. The CDR3 is 14 amino acids. V lost 5 bases, J lost 3 bases, and 4 bases stayed unmatched. Germline V gives CDR1 WSHSY, CDR2 SAAADI. The CDR3 bases are TGCGCCAGCAGTACGGGACAGGGCTACTATGGCTACACCTTC. Translated, it gives CASSTGQGYYGYTF.

The chain couples TRBV5-1 to TRBJ1-1; tentatively, D is TRBD1 (5 bases). The V gene lost 2 bases and the J gene lost 4 bases, with 12 bases spanning the gap. CDR3 length: 14 residues. CDR1 is SGHRS and CDR2 is YFSETQ in the germline V gene. CDR3 in amino acids: CASSLQLGGTEAFF. The DNA for the CDR3 is TGCGCCAGCAGCTTACAATTGGGGGGCACTGAAGCTTTCTTT.

The gene calls are TRBV29-1 and TRBJ2-4; D perhaps matches TRBD1 (5 bases). The germline V gene has CDR1 SQVTM and CDR2 ANQGSEA. The CDR3 is 13 amino acids. V dropped 6 bases and J dropped 0 bases, with 9 bases sitting between them. CDR3 sequence: CSVRQLAKNIQYF. For the CDR3, the DNA is TGCAGCGTCCGACAGCTAGCCAAAAACATTCAGTACTTC. Variable domain in full (rest from reference TRBV29-1 and TRBJ2-4): SAVISQKPSRDICQRGTSLTIQCQVDSQVTMMFWYRQQPGQSLTLIATANQGSEATYESGFVIDKFPISRPNLTFSTLTVSNMSPEDSSIYLCSVRQLAKNIQYFGAGTRLSVL.

This clone was counted a few times. The gene calls are TRBV5-1 and TRBJ2-7; D is possibly TRBD2 (7 bases). CDR1 and CDR2 (germline): SGHRS, YFSETQ. Trimming took off 2 bases at V and 3 bases at J, with 12 bases between the two ends. The CDR3 runs to 14 residues. The CDR3 spells CASSFRGGGYEQYF. The CDR3 DNA reads TGCGCCAGCAGCTTTAGAGGGGGGGGCTACGAGCAGTACTTC.

The V gene is TRBV18, the J gene TRBJ1-1, with D perhaps TRBD1 (6 bases). Trimming pared 3 bases from V and 8 bases from J, leaving 10 bases between. The CDR3 runs 12 residues. The V gene's germline CDR1 is KGHSH and CDR2 LQKENI. CDR3 amino acids: CASSPSQGEAFF. CDR3 DNA: TGTGCCAGCTCACCCTCCCAGGGGGAAGCTTTCTTT.

The genes are TRBV5-1 and TRBJ1-2; 9 nucleotides align to TRBD1. The CDR3 loop spans 15 amino acids. With V trimmed by 4 bases and J by 4 bases, 8 bases remained unmatched. CDR1 and CDR2 from the germline V gene are SGHRS and YFSETQ. CDR3 sequence: CASSPTGQGSYGYTF. The CDR3 nucleotides read TGCGCCAGCAGCCCCACGGGACAGGGAAGCTATGGCTACACCTTC.

The J gene is TRBJ1-5, the V gene TRBV5-6; 9 bases line up with TRBD1. Germline V gene sequence: CDR1 SGHDT, CDR2 YYEEEE. The CDR3 has 15 residues. J was trimmed by 8 bases and V by 0 bases; bases with no gene match: 6. The CDR3 DNA reads as TGTGCCAGCAGCTTGGTGGGACAGGGTCCAGAGCCCCAGCATTTT. The encoded protein is CASSLVGQGPEPQHF.

The chain links TRBV5-4 to TRBJ2-3; TRBD1 matches at 10 bases. The CDR3 has 15 amino acids. Per germline, CDR1 SGHNT and CDR2 YYREEE (reference sequence). Losses at the gene ends were 2 bases for V and 3 bases for J; bases not matched to a gene: 3. This chain's CDR3 is CASSLRTGGTDTQYF. The CDR3 DNA sequence: TGTGCCAGCAGCTTAAGGACAGGGGGAACAGATACGCAGTATTTT. Full variable domain (missing parts from reference TRBV5-4 and TRBJ2-3): ETGVTQSPTHLIKTRGQQVTLRCSSQSGHNTVSWYQQALGQGPQFIFQYYREEENGRGNFPPRFSGLQFPNYSSELNVNALELDDSALYLCASSLRTGGTDTQYFGPGTRLTVL.

Concerning this clone itself: An end of the junction does not agree with germline; a read error may underlie this. This chain joins TRBV2 and TRBJ1-2; TRBD1 matches at 7 bases. The germline V gene has CDR1 SNHLY and CDR2 FYNNEI. The CDR3 is made up of 10 amino acids. The CDR3 sequence: CASSAGGIAF. In DNA form, the CDR3 reads TGTGCCAGCAGTGCAGGGGGAATCGCCTTC.

This CDR3 reads CASSSPGLAGGREQYF. The CDR3 nucleotides are TGTGCCAGCAGCTCACCGGGACTAGCGGGGGGGAGAGAGCAGTACTTC. This chain joins TRBV2 and TRBJ2-7; 16 nucleotides line up with TRBD2. V shed 6 bases, J shed 7 bases, and the junction held 9 bases outside the gene matches. In germline, CDR1 is SNHLY, CDR2 FYNNEI. The CDR3 totals 16 residues.